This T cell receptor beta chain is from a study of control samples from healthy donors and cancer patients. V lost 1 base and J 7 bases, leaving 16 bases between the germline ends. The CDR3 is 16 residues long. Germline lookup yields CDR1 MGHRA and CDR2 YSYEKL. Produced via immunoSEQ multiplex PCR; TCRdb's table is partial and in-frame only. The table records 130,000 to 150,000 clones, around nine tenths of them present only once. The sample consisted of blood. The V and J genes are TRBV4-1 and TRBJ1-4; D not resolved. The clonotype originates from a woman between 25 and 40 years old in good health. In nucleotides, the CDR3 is TGCGCCAGCAGCCAAGTAGGATCAGGTCGGGGTGAAAAACTGTTTTTT. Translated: CASSQVGSGRGEKLFF.